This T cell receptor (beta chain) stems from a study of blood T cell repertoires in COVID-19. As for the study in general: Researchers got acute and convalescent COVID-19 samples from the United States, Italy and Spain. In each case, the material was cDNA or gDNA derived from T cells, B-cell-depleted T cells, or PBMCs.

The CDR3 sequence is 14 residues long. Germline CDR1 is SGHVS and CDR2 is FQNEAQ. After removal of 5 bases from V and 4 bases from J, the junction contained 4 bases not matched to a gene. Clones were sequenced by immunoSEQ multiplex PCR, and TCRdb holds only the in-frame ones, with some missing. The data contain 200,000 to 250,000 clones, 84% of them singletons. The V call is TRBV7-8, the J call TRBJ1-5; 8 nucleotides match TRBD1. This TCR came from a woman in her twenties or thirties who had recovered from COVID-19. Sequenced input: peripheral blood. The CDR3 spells CASSPQGVNQPQHF. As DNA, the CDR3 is TGTGCCAGCAGCCCACAGGGGGTTAATCAGCCCCAGCATTTT.